Listed below are T cell receptor beta chains from one sample, sequenced in a study of blood T cell repertoires in COVID-19. Libraries were prepared by immunoSEQ multiplex PCR; TCRdb keeps only in-frame clonotypes and omits some of them. The table lists 240,000 or so clones, 86% of them singletons. Sequences were obtained from PBMCs or T cells enriched from blood (not recorded which). The receptors here all came from a woman aged 40 to 49 with acute COVID-19. Both conserved end residues are part of each CDR3. D genes are given only for firm matches. Only part of the rows carry a size: once, few, many, or a class if the clone is expanded.

CDR3nt,CDR3aa,abundance,d_gene,j_gene,v_gene
TGTGCCAGCAGCTTAGGTGTGTCGGGGTCGGCCCTGGAGGCGCAGTTCTTC,CASSLGVSGSALEAQFF,NA,NA,TRBJ2-1,TRBV7-3
TGTGCCAGCAGCCAAACAGGGAATAGGAATTCACCCCTCCACTTT,CASSQTGNRNSPLHF,NA,NA,TRBJ1-6,TRBV7-2
TGTGCCAGCAGCCAAGATGCGGTCCCCTATGGCTACACCTTC,CASSQDAVPYGYTF,NA,NA,TRBJ1-2,TRBV14
TGTGCCAGCAGTGATGCTCTCTATGGCAGGGTGGGCATGAACACTGAAGCTTTCTTT,CASSDALYGRVGMNTEAFF,NA,NA,TRBJ1-1,TRBV6-1
TGTGCCAGCAGCCTTAACTCAGGGGGCGAGCAGTACTTC,CASSLNSGGEQYF,NA,TRBD1,TRBJ2-7,TRBV7-3
TGTGCCACCTACACACTAGCGGATCCCCGAGGGCAGTACTTC,CATYTLADPRGQYF,NA,TRBD2,TRBJ2-7,TRBV24-1
TGTGCCGGGCGACTAGATCCACTCAATGAGCAGTTCTTC,CAGRLDPLNEQFF,NA,NA,TRBJ2-1,TRBV2
TGTGCCAGCAGTGAACGTAACAGAGATACGCAGTATTTT,CASSERNRDTQYF,NA,NA,TRBJ2-3,TRBV25-1
TGTGCCAGCAGCACCCATCGGACAGGTTTCTACGAGCAGTACTTC,CASSTHRTGFYEQYF,NA,NA,TRBJ2-7,TRBV21-1
TGTGCCAGTAGTATAGGGGGGGGTATGGAGCAGTTCTTC,CASSIGGGMEQFF,NA,TRBD2,TRBJ2-1,TRBV19
TGTGCCAGCAGTGAGCATCAGGGTTTGAACTATGGCTACACCTTC,CASSEHQGLNYGYTF,NA,NA,TRBJ1-2,TRBV6-1
TGTGCCAGCAGCCAAAACTGGCAGGACAATGAGCAGTTCTTC,CASSQNWQDNEQFF,NA,NA,TRBJ2-1,TRBV3-1/TRBV3-2
TGTGCCAGCAGCGACTACGGGAACAGTAACCTCTATGGCTACACCTTC,CASSDYGNSNLYGYTF,NA,NA,TRBJ1-2,TRBV9
TGTGCCAGCAGCTCACAAAGCGGGAGGTTCTACAATGAGCAGTTCTTC,CASSSQSGRFYNEQFF,NA,TRBD2,TRBJ2-1,TRBV7-2
TGCGCCAGCAGCTTGGTCAGTATGGACTATGGCTACACCTTC,CASSLVSMDYGYTF,NA,NA,TRBJ1-2,TRBV5-1
TGCAGCGTTGATGAGGGGCGGGGAGGGTCCGAGCAGTACTTC,CSVDEGRGGSEQYF,NA,TRBD2,TRBJ2-7,TRBV29-1
TGTGCCAGCAGCTCGACTAGCGGGAGTTGGGGTACAGATACGCAGTATTTT,CASSSTSGSWGTDTQYF,NA,TRBD2,TRBJ2-3,TRBV11-3
TGTGCCTGGAGTCGCGGGGGGCTTAGCCACGAGCAGTACTTC,CAWSRGGLSHEQYF,NA,TRBD2,TRBJ2-7,TRBV30
TGTGCCAGCAGGATCACTAGCGCTATCACAGATACGCAGTATTTT,CASRITSAITDTQYF,NA,TRBD2,TRBJ2-3,TRBV2
TGCAGCGTTGAGAGGGCGGGGGGCACTGAAGCTTTCTTT,CSVERAGGTEAFF,NA,NA,TRBJ1-1,TRBV29-1
TGTGCCAGCAGCCAAGGGGATTGGACTAGCCAGTTCTTC,CASSQGDWTSQFF,once,TRBD2,TRBJ2-1,TRBV3-1/TRBV3-2
TGTGCCTGGAGTGACCGGACACGGAGGGTATTTGTGAGTCAAGAGACCCAGTACTTC,CAWSDRTRRVFVSQETQYF,NA,NA,TRBJ2-5,TRBV30
TGTGCCACCAGCAGAGGACAGGGGGCGCGACCCGGAAACACCATATATTTT,CATSRGQGARPGNTIYF,NA,TRBD1,TRBJ1-3,TRBV15
TGTGCCAGCAGCAAGATGGCAGGGAACACTGAAGCTTTCTTT,CASSKMAGNTEAFF,once,NA,TRBJ1-1,TRBV7-9
TGTGCCAGCAGTCCCGTGGACAAGGACAGGGCGGATGGCTACACCTTC,CASSPVDKDRADGYTF,NA,TRBD1,TRBJ1-2,TRBV25-1
TGTGCCAGCAGCTTGGCTTACACCGGGGAGCTGTTTTTT,CASSLAYTGELFF,NA,NA,TRBJ2-2,TRBV5-6
TGTGCCACCAGTGGTCTCATTCCGGGACTAGCGACGGATGAGCAGTTCTTC,CATSGLIPGLATDEQFF,NA,TRBD2,TRBJ2-1,TRBV24-1
TGTGCCAGCAGAACAGACAGGGGACGCACCGGGGAGCTGTTTTTT,CASRTDRGRTGELFF,NA,TRBD1,TRBJ2-2,TRBV7-8
TGTGCCAGCAGCTCTGTCCTAGTTGCTGAGCAGTACTTC,CASSSVLVAEQYF,NA,NA,TRBJ2-7,TRBV7-9
TGTGCCAGCACCCAACGGGGGGCTTCTAACTATGGCTACACCTTC,CASTQRGASNYGYTF,NA,NA,TRBJ1-2,TRBV6-5
TGTGCCAGTAGTATCCAGCCTAGCGGTACCTACGAGCAGTACTTC,CASSIQPSGTYEQYF,NA,TRBD2,TRBJ2-7,TRBV19
TGTGCCAGCAGCTTAGCGGGGCTAGCGGGCGACGAGCAGTACTTC,CASSLAGLAGDEQYF,NA,TRBD2,TRBJ2-7,TRBV11-2
TGTGCCAGCAGCAAAGGACAGGGGGATGAGCAGTTCTTC,CASSKGQGDEQFF,NA,NA,TRBJ2-1,TRBV21-1
TGTGCCAGCAAGTCGGGACAGGATAACGAAAAACTGTTTTTT,CASKSGQDNEKLFF,NA,TRBD1,TRBJ1-4,TRBV6-5
TGCGCCAGCAGCCTCGACAGCTATAATTCACCCCTCCACTTT,CASSLDSYNSPLHF,NA,NA,TRBJ1-6,TRBV5-1
TGTGCCTCCAACCGACCGGGGGGTACAGATACGCAGTATTTT,CASNRPGGTDTQYF,NA,TRBD2,TRBJ2-3,TRBV2
TGTGCCACCAGCAGACTTCCTAGCGGGAGGGTCGACAATGAGCAGTTCTTC,CATSRLPSGRVDNEQFF,NA,TRBD2,TRBJ2-1,TRBV15
TGTGCCAGCAGCTCCCGGGACAGGGGTTTGGAGACCCAGTACTTC,CASSSRDRGLETQYF,NA,TRBD1,TRBJ2-5,TRBV7-8
TGTGCCAGCACGGGTCGGATGAACACTGAAGCTTTCTTT,CASTGRMNTEAFF,NA,NA,TRBJ1-1,TRBV6-5
TGTGCCAGCAGAATACCGGGACAGGAAGCTTTCTTT,CASRIPGQEAFF,NA,TRBD1,TRBJ1-1,TRBV7-9
TGTGCCAGCAGCTTGACTAGCGGGAGCTCCTACAATGAGCAGTTCTTC,CASSLTSGSSYNEQFF,NA,TRBD2,TRBJ2-1,TRBV9
TGTGCCAGCTCACCAGACAGGGAAACTAATGAAAAACTGTTTTTT,CASSPDRETNEKLFF,NA,TRBD1,TRBJ1-4,TRBV18
TGCGCCAGCAGCCCACAGGGGACTAGCGAGGGGGATACGCAGTATTTT,CASSPQGTSEGDTQYF,NA,TRBD2,TRBJ2-3,TRBV5-1
TGTGCCAGTAGTAAGACTAGCGGGAGGGCGGGAGATACGCAGTATTTT,CASSKTSGRAGDTQYF,once,TRBD2,TRBJ2-3,TRBV19
TGTGCCAGCACCCGGACTAGCGGCGTTGGAAATGAGCAGTTCTTC,CASTRTSGVGNEQFF,NA,TRBD2,TRBJ2-1,TRBV11-3
TGCGCCAGCAGCTTGGCCATGGACAGTGGAAACACCATATATTTT,CASSLAMDSGNTIYF,NA,NA,TRBJ1-3,TRBV5-1
TGTGCCAGCAGCCCACGTTTGGCGGTCAATTCCTACGAGCAGTACTTC,CASSPRLAVNSYEQYF,NA,NA,TRBJ2-7,TRBV11-3
TGTGCCTGGGCCACGAGCTCCTATAATTCACCCCTCCACTTT,CAWATSSYNSPLHF,NA,NA,TRBJ1-6,TRBV7-9
TGCGCCAGCAGTCAATCGACGGGACAGGGGCTCTTGCGCAAAAACATTCAGTACTTC,CASSQSTGQGLLRKNIQYF,NA,TRBD1,TRBJ2-4,TRBV23-1
TGTGCCAGCAGCACCCCTTTTTCGGGGGGATCCTCTGGAAACACCATATATTTT,CASSTPFSGGSSGNTIYF,NA,NA,TRBJ1-3,TRBV28
TGTGCCAGCATGGGAGATGCCTCCTACAATGAGCAGTTCTTC,CASMGDASYNEQFF,NA,NA,TRBJ2-1,TRBV6-5
TGTGCCAGTAGTATAGAGGAAACAGGTCAGCCCCAGCATTTT,CASSIEETGQPQHF,NA,NA,TRBJ1-5,TRBV19